The clone carrying this T cell receptor beta chain was observed a single time. The method was immunoSEQ multiplex PCR; TCRdb's version includes in-frame clones alone and lacks a portion of them. The sample has approximately 100,000 clones; approximately 81% are singletons. The sample is drawn from a study of blood T cell repertoires in COVID-19. V dropped 4 bases and J dropped 10 bases, with 21 bases sitting between them. The CDR3 loop spans 16 amino acids. Germline CDR1 and CDR2: KGHDR and SFDVKD. The chain uses TRBV24-1 and TRBJ1-4; D may be TRBD1 (6 bases). Input material: peripheral blood. The source is a human donor in a cohort sampled during active COVID-19. The CDR3 protein is CATSELDILRGGKLFF. In DNA, the CDR3 is TGTGCCACCAGTGAGCTAGACATACTCAGGGGTGGAAAACTGTTTTTT.